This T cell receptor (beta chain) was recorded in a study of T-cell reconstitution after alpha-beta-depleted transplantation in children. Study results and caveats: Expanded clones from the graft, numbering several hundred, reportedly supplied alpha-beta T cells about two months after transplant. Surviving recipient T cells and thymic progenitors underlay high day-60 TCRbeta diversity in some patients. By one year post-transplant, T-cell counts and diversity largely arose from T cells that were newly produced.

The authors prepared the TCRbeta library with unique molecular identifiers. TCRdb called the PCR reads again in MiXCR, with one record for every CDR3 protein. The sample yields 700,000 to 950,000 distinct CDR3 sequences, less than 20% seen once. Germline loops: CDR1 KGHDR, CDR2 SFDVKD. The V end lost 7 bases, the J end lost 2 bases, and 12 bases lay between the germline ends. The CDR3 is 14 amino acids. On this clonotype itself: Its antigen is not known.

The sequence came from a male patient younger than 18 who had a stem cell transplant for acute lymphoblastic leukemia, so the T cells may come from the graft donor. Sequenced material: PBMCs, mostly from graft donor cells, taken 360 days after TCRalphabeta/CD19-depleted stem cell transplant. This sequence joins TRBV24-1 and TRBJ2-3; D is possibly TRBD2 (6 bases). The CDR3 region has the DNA TGTGCCACCAGCGGGAGTGGGGTCACAGATACGCAGTATTTT. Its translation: CATSGSGVTDTQYF.